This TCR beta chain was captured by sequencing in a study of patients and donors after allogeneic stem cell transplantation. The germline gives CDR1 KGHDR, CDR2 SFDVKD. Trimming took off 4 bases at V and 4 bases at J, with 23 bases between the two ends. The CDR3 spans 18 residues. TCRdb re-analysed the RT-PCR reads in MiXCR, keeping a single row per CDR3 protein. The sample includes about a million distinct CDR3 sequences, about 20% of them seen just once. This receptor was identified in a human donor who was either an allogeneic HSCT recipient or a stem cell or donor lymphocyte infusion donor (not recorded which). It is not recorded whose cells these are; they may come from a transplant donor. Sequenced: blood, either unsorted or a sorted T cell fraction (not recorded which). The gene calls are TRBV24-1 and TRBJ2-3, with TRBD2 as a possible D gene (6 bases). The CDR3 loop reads CATSEPTGSQRESDTQYF. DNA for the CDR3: TGTGCCACCAGTGAACCAACCGGGAGCCAAAGAGAATCAGATACGCAGTATTTT.